Each of the 18 T cell receptor beta chains below was sequenced from the same sample in a study of blood T cell repertoires in COVID-19. The repertoire was sequenced with immunoSEQ multiplex PCR; TCRdb's copy has only in-frame clones and lacks some. The sample lists fewer than 350,000 clones, about nine tenths occurring once. What was sequenced was PBMCs or T cells enriched from blood (not recorded which). The receptors shown here come from a man between 60 and 75 years old who had recovered from COVID-19.

V is TRBV28 and J is TRBJ2-1, with 7 bases fitting TRBD2. There are 16 residues in the CDR3. Germline CDR1 MDHEN, CDR2 SYDVKM. The V and J ends lost 7 bases and 7 bases, in that order; junction bases with no gene match: 16. Written as DNA, the CDR3 is TGTGCCAGCAACCCACTCGGGGAGCGGGACGGGAATGAGCAGTTCTTC. It specifies CASNPLGERDGNEQFF. The full variable domain, with the rest looked up from reference TRBV28 and TRBJ2-1, is DVKVTQSSRYLVKRTGEKVFLECVQDMDHENMFWYRQDPGLGLRLIYFSYDVKMKEKGDIPEGYSVSREKKERFSLILESASTNQTSMYLCASNPLGERDGNEQFFGPGTRLTVL.

CDR3 coding DNA: TGTGCCAGTAGTCCAGCCGGCCAGGGGAGACACGAGCAGTACTTC. As protein: CASSPAGQGRHEQYF. The chain employs TRBV19 and TRBJ2-7; the D gene is possibly TRBD1 (6 bases). Germline V gene lookup returns CDR1 LNHDA and CDR2 SQIVND (reference sequence). This CDR3 comprises 15 residues. V lost 5 bases, J lost 5 bases, and 19 bases lay in between.

This chain links TRBV11-3 with TRBJ2-2; D possibly corresponds to TRBD2 (5 bases). V shed 0 bases and J shed 4 bases, with 12 bases lying between them. The CDR3 has 16 residues. CDR1 SGHNT and CDR2 YENEEA come from the germline V gene. CDR3 bases: TGTGCCAGCAGCTTAGATCGTGGCGCGGGCACCGGGGAGCTGTTTTTT. Residues: CASSLDRGAGTGELFF.

This clone came up once. The V call is TRBV3-1 (or the pseudogene TRBV3-2), the J call TRBJ2-3; D call uncertain. The CDR3 length is 15 residues. Trimming took 1 base from V and 0 from J, leaving 8 bases between them. CDR1 is LGHDT and CDR2 is YNNKEL in the germline V gene (reference sequence). CDR3 in amino acids: CASSQGIVSTDTQYF. The CDR3 coding sequence is TGTGCCAGCAGCCAAGGTATAGTCAGCACAGATACGCAGTATTTT.

This clone was seen a handful of times. CDR3 loop: CASSLDRAGELFF. CDR3 in DNA: TGTGCCAGCAGCTTAGACAGGGCCGGGGAGCTGTTTTTT. The chain combines TRBV11-1 with TRBJ2-2; D perhaps matches TRBD1 (6 bases). This CDR3 region has 13 residues. Trimming shortened V by 1 base and J by 6 bases, and 6 bases separated the two germline ends. Germline CDR1 SGHAT, CDR2 FQDESV (reference sequence).

V usage is TRBV3-1 (or the pseudogene TRBV3-2) and J usage is TRBJ1-1; 8 nucleotides line up with TRBD1. V gave up 4 bases and J gave up 5 bases; unmatched junction bases: 12. The CDR3 consists of 16 residues. Germline V gene sequence: CDR1 LGHDT, CDR2 YNNKEL (reference sequence). The CDR3 sequence: CASSRGGQGEETEAFF. The DNA for the CDR3 is TGTGCCAGCAGCCGAGGAGGACAGGGTGAGGAAACTGAAGCTTTCTTT.

The genes are TRBV3-1 (or the pseudogene TRBV3-2) and TRBJ2-5, with 8 bases fitting TRBD2. V dropped 0 bases and J dropped 3; count of bases not matched to a gene: 6. The V gene's germline CDR1 is LGHDT and CDR2 YNNKEL (reference sequence). This CDR3 has 16 residues. In nucleotides, the CDR3 is TGTGCCAGCAGCCAAGATGGTGTCGGGAGGGAAGAGACCCAGTACTTC. Protein sequence: CASSQDGVGREETQYF.

This chain joins TRBV19 and TRBJ2-7; TRBD2 matches at 9 bases. The CDR3 spans 14 residues. The J segment lost 7 bases and the V segment lost 3 bases, leaving 7 bases of the junction unmatched. CDR1 is LNHDA and CDR2 is SQIVND in the germline V gene (reference sequence). CDR3 sequence reads: CASSISGRGYEQYF. The CDR3, as DNA: TGTGCCAGTAGTATTAGCGGGAGAGGCTATGAGCAGTACTTC.

The gene calls are TRBV7-2 and TRBJ1-3, with no clear D. The germline V gene encodes CDR1 SGHTA and CDR2 FQGNSA. This CDR3 has 14 residues. V was shortened by 1 base and J by 0 bases, with 4 bases between the two germline ends. The chain's CDR3 is CASSLVSSGNTIYF. Written as DNA, the CDR3 is TGTGCCAGCAGCTTAGTCAGCTCTGGAAACACCATATATTTT.

The V and J genes are TRBV19 and TRBJ1-4, with D hard to call. There are 16 residues in the CDR3. The germline CDR1 and CDR2 sequences are LNHDA and SQIVND (reference sequence). Trimming took 5 bases from V and 7 from J, leaving 20 bases between them. CDR3 in DNA: TGTGCCAGTAGTGCGCCGGGTTTACCCTCCGGTGAAAAACTGTTTTTT. Protein product: CASSAPGLPSGEKLFF.

This clone showed up just a few times. The chain uses TRBV5-6 and TRBJ2-7; 7 bases map to TRBD2. Unmatched junction bases numbered 4, after V lost 2 bases and J lost 2 bases. CDR3 length equals 14 residues. Looked up from germline, CDR1 is SGHDT and CDR2 is YYEEEE. Written as DNA, the CDR3 is TGTGCCAGCAGCTTTACTAGCGTCCCCTACGAGCAGTACTTC. It is translated as CASSFTSVPYEQYF.

This rearrangement joins TRBV19 to TRBJ2-2, with TRBD1 identical over 7 bases. This CDR3 spans 14 amino acids. The V and J ends lost 7 bases and 2 bases, in that order; junction bases with no gene match: 4. Germline V gives CDR1 LNHDA, CDR2 SQIVND (reference sequence). The CDR3 DNA is TGTGCCAGTAAGGGGGCGCGTAACACCGGGGAGCTGTTTTTT. This codes for CASKGARNTGELFF.

The genes are TRBV7-3 and TRBJ2-2; 12 bases are a match to TRBD2. CDR3 size: 17 residues. Per germline, CDR1 SGHTA and CDR2 FQGTGA. V was clipped by 8 bases and J by 0 bases; unmatched bases: 7. The CDR3 spells CASPDTSGRTNTGELFF. The CDR3 DNA reads TGTGCCAGCCCGGACACTAGCGGGAGGACGAACACCGGGGAGCTGTTTTTT.

The chain recombines TRBV6-4 with TRBJ2-3; TRBD2 matches at 13 bases. Germline V CDR1 and CDR2: MRHNA, SNTAGT. CDR3 length equals 14 residues. J was trimmed by 5 bases and V by 8 bases; bases with no gene match: 4. The CDR3 reads CASSRLAGGDTQYF. CDR3 nucleotides: TGTGCCAGCTCAAGACTAGCGGGGGGAGATACGCAGTATTTT.

For the CDR3, the DNA is TGCGCCAGCAGCTTTCTAGCGAGGGATACGCAGTATTTT. Its protein is CASSFLARDTQYF. This chain connects TRBV5-1 to TRBJ2-3, with a possible D match to TRBD2 (6 bases). V dropped 2 bases and J dropped 6 bases, with 10 bases sitting between them. Germline V gene sequence: CDR1 SGHRS, CDR2 YFSETQ. CDR3 size: 13 residues. The full variable domain, in which reference TRBV5-1 and TRBJ2-3 provide the parts outside the CDR3, is KAGVTQTPRYLIKTRGQQVTLSCSPISGHRSVSWYQQTPGQGLQFLFEYFSETQRNKGNFPGRFSGRQFSNSRSEMNVSTLELGDSALYLCASSFLARDTQYFGPGTRLTVL.

The chain recombines TRBV5-4 with TRBJ1-2, with 9 bases aligning to TRBD1. V lost 2 bases, J lost 8 bases, and 10 bases stayed unmatched. Per germline, CDR1 SGHNT and CDR2 YYREEE (reference sequence). The CDR3 sequence is 15 residues long. CDR3 loop: CASSFTGGQGGGYTF. CDR3 in DNA: TGTGCCAGCAGCTTTACAGGGGGACAGGGCGGGGGCTACACCTTC.

This chain links TRBV7-3 with TRBJ1-1, with D maybe TRBD1 (6 bases). Trimming cost V 0 bases and J 1 base, with 6 bases left between them. CDR1 and CDR2 (germline): SGHTA, FQGTGA. The CDR3 covers 14 residues. CDR3 sequence (DNA): TGTGCCAGCAGCTTAACGGGGGCGAACACTGAAGCTTTCTTT. Protein sequence: CASSLTGANTEAFF. The whole variable domain, filled in from reference TRBV7-3 and TRBJ1-1, reads GAGVSQTPSNKVTEKGKYVELRCDPISGHTALYWYRQSLGQGPEFLIYFQGTGAADDSGLPNDRFFAVRPEGSVSTLKIQRTERGDSAVYLCASSLTGANTEAFFGQGTRLTVV.

The chain combines TRBV6-1 with TRBJ1-4, with a weak D call TRBD1 (6 bases). Germline CDR1 reads MNHNS; CDR2 reads SASEGT. V gave up 4 bases and J gave up 4 bases, with 16 bases separating them. The CDR3 is 16 residues long. CDR3 residues: CASSAVGGAGNEKLFF. CDR3 coding DNA: TGTGCCAGCAGTGCCGTCGGGGGGGCCGGTAATGAAAAACTGTTTTTT.